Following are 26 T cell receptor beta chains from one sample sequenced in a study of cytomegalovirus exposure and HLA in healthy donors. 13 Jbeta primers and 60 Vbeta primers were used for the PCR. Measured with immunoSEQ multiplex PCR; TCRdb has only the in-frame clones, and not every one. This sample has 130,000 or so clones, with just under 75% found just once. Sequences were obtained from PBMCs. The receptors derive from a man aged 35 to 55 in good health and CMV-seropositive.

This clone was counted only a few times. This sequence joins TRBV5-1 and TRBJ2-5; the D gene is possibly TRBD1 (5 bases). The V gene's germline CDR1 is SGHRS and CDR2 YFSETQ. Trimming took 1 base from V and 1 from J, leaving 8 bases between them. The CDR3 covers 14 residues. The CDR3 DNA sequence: TGCGCCAGCAGCTTGCAGGGTATCCAAGAGACCCAGTACTTC. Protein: CASSLQGIQETQYF.

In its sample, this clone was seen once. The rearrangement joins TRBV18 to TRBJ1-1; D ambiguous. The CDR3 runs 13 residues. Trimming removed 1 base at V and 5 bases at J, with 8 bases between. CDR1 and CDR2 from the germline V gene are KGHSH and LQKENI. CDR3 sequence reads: CASSPQGGTEAFF. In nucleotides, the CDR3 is TGTGCCAGCTCACCACAAGGAGGGACTGAAGCTTTCTTT.

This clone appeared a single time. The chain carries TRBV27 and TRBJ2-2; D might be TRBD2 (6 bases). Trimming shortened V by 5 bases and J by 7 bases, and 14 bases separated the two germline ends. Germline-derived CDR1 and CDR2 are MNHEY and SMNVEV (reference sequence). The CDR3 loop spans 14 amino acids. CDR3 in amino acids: CASSPGRAGGELFF. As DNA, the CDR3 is TGTGCCAGCAGTCCCGGACGAGCGGGCGGGGAGCTGTTTTTT.

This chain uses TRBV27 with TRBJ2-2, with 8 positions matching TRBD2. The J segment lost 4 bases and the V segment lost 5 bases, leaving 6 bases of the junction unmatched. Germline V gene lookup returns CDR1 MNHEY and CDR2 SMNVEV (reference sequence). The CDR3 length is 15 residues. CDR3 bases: TGTGCCAGCAGTCCCGGGGGGGCCAGCACCGGGGAGCTGTTTTTT. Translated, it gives CASSPGGASTGELFF.

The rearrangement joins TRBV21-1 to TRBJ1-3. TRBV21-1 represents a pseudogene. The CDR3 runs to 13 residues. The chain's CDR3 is CASRGRAGNTIYF. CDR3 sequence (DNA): TGTGCCAGCAGGGGGAGGGCTGGAAACACCATATATTTT.

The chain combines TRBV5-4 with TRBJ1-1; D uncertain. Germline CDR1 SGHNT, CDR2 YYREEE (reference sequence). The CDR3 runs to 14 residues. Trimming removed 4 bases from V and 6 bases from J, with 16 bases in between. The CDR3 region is CASSPEARVAEAFF. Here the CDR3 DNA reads TGTGCCAGCAGCCCGGAGGCCCGGGTTGCTGAAGCTTTCTTT. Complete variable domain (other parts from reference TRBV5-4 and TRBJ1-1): ETGVTQSPTHLIKTRGQQVTLRCSSQSGHNTVSWYQQALGQGPQFIFQYYREEENGRGNFPPRFSGLQFPNYSSELNVNALELDDSALYLCASSPEARVAEAFFGQGTRLTVV.

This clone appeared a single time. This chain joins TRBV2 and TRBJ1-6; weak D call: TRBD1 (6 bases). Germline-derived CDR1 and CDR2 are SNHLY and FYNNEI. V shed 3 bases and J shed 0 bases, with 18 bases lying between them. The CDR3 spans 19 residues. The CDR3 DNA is TGTGCCAGCAGTGATTCTTTCGGGACACCAAGCTCCTATAATTCACCCCTCCACTTT. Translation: CASSDSFGTPSSYNSPLHF. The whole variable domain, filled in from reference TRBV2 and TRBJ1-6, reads EPEVTQTPSHQVTQMGQEVILRCVPISNHLYFYWYRQILGQKVEFLVSFYNNEISEKSEIFDDQFSVERPDGSNFTLKIRSTKLEDSAMYFCASSDSFGTPSSYNSPLHFGNGTRLTVT.

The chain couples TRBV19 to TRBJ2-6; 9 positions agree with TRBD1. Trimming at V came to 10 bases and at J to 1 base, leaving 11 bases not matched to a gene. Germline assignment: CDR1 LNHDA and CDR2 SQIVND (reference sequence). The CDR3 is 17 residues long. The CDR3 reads CATTRGTGNSGANVLTF. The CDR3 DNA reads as TGTGCCACTACACGGGGGACAGGGAATTCTGGGGCCAACGTCCTGACTTTC.

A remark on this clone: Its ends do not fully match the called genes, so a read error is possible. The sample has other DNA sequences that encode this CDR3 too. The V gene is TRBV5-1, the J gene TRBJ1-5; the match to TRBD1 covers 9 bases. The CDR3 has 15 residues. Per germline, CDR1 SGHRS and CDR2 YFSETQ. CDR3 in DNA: TGCGCCAGCAGCTTGGGGGGGGGACAGGGACAGCCCCAGCACTTT. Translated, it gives CASSLGGGQGQPQHF.

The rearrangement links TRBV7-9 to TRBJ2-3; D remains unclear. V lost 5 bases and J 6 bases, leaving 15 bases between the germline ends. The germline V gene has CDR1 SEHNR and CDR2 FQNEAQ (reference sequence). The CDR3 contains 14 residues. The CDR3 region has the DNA TGTGCCAGCAGCGGGCAGGTGGATCGGGATACGCAGTATTTT. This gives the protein CASSGQVDRDTQYF.

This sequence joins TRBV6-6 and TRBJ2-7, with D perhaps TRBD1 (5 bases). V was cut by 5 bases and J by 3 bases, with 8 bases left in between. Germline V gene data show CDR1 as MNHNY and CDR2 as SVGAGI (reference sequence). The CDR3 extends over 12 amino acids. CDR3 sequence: CASSLGVYEQYF. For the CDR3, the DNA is TGTGCCAGCAGTCTAGGGGTCTACGAGCAGTACTTC.

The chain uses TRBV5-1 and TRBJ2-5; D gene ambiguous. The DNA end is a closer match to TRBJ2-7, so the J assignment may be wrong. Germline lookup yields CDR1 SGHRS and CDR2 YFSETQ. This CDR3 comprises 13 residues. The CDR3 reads CASSFRLDYEQYF. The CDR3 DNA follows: TGCGCCAGCAGCTTTAGGCTTGACTACGAGCAGTACTTC.

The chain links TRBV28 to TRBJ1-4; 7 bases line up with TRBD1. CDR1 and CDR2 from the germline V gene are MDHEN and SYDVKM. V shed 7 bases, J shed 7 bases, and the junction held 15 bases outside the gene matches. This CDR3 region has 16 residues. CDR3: CASISGETGRGEKLFF. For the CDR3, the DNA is TGTGCCAGCATTTCGGGCGAGACAGGGCGGGGTGAAAAACTGTTTTTT.

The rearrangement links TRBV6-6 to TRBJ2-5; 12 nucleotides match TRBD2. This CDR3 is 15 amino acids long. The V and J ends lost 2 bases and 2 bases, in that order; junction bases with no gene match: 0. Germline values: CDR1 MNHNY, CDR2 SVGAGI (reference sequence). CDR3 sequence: CASSYLAGGQETQYF. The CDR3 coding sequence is TGTGCCAGCAGTTACCTAGCGGGGGGGCAAGAGACCCAGTACTTC.

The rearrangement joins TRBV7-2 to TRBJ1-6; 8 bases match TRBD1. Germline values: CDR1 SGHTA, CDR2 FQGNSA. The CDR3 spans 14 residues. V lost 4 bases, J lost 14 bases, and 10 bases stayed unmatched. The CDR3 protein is CASSSNGQGKALHF. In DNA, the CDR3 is TGTGCCAGCAGCTCTAACGGACAGGGCAAGGCCCTCCACTTT.

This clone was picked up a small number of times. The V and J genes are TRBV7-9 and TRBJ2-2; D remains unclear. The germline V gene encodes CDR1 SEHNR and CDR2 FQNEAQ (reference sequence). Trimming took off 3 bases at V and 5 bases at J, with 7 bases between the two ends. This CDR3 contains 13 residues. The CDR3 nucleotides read TGTGCCAGCAGCTTCGACACAACCGGGGAGCTGTTTTTT. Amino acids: CASSFDTTGELFF.

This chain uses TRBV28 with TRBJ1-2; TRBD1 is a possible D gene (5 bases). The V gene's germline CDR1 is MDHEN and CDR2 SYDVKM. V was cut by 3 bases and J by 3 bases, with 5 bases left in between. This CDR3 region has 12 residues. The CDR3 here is CASSFRDYGYTF. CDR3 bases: TGTGCCAGCAGTTTCAGGGACTATGGCTACACCTTC.

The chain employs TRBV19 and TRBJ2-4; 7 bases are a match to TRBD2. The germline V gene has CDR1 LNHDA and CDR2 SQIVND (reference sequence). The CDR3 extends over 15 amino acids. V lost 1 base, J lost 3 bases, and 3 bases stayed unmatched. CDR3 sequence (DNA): TGTGCCAGTAGTATAGTCCTAGCGGACAAAAACATTCAGTACTTC. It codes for CASSIVLADKNIQYF.

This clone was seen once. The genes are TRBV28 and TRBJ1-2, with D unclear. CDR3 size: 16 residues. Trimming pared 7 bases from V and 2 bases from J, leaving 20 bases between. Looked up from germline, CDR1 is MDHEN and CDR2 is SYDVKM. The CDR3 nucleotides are TGTGCCAGCATAAGAGGATCGCAGACCTGGAACTATGGCTACACCTTC. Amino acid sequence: CASIRGSQTWNYGYTF.

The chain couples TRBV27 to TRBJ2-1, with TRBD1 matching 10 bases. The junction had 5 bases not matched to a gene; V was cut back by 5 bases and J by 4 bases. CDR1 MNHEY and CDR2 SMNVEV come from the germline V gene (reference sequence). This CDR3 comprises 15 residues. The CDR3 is CASSQGQGFYNEQFF. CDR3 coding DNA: TGTGCCAGCAGTCAGGGACAGGGGTTTTACAATGAGCAGTTCTTC.

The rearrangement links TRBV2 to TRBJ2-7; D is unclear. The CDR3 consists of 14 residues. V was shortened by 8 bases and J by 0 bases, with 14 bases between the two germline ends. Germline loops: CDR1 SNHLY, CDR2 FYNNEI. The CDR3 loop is CASYLVRSSYEQYF. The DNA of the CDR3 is TGTGCCAGCTATCTGGTTCGCAGCTCCTACGAGCAGTACTTC.

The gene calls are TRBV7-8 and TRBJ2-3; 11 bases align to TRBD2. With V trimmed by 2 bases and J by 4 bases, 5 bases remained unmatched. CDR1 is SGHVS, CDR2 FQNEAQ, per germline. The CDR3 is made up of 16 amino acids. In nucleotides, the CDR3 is TGTGCCAGCAGCTTAATTAGCGGGAGGGCCTCAGATACGCAGTATTTT. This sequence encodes CASSLISGRASDTQYF.

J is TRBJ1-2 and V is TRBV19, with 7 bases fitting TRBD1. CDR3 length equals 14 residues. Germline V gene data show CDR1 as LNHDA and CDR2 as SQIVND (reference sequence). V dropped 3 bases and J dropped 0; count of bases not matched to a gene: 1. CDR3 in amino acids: CASSMGQTNYGYTF. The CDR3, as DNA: TGTGCCAGTAGTATGGGACAGACTAACTATGGCTACACCTTC.

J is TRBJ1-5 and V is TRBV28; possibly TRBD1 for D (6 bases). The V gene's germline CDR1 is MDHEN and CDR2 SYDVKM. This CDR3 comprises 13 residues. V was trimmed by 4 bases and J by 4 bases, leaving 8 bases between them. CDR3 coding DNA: TGTGCCAGCAGTTGGACAGATAATCAGCCCCAGCATTTT. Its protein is CASSWTDNQPQHF.

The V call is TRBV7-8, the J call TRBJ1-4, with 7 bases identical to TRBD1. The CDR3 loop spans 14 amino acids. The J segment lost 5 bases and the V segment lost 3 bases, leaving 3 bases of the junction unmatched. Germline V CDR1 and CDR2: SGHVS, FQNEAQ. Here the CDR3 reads CASSFGTVNEKLFF. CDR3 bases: TGTGCCAGCAGCTTTGGGACAGTGAATGAAAAACTGTTTTTT.

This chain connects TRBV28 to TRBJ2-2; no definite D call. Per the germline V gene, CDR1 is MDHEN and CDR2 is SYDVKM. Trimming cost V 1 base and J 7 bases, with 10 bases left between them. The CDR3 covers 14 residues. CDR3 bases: TGTGCCAGCAGTTTATCGTCGGGTTTCGGGGAGCTGTTTTTT. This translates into CASSLSSGFGELFF.